The rows below give T cell receptor beta chains drawn from one sample of a study of cytomegalovirus exposure and HLA in healthy donors. Clones were sequenced by immunoSEQ multiplex PCR, and TCRdb holds only the in-frame ones, with some missing. Altogether roughly 87,000 clones are present, just under 75% being singletons, with the ten largest covering more than 3.5%. What was sequenced was PBMCs. These TCRs come from a man between 60 and 75 years old in good health and CMV-seronegative. The CDR3 runs from the conserved cysteine through the conserved F or W. A D gene is named only where the DNA matches it firmly. Clone size appears in some rows only: once, few, many, or a class for an expanded clone.

D gene: .; clone size: .; J gene: TRBJ2-5; CDR3 length: 17; V gene: TRBV11-1; CDR3 protein: CASSLGEGVFRKETQYF; CDR3 DNA: TGTGCCAGCAGCTTAGGGGAGGGGGTGTTCCGAAAAGAGACCCAGTACTTC
D gene: TRBD2; clone size: .; J gene: TRBJ2-2; CDR3 length: 22; V gene: TRBV6-1; CDR3 protein: CASSESSFREIGGGANTGELFF; CDR3 DNA: TGTGCCAGCAGTGAATCCTCTTTCAGGGAAATCGGGGGGGGCGCGAACACCGGGGAGCTGTTTTTT
D gene: .; clone size: .; J gene: TRBJ2-7; CDR3 length: 15; V gene: TRBV21-1; CDR3 protein: CASSTRTGQTYEQYF; CDR3 DNA: TGTGCCAGCAGCACCCGGACAGGGCAAACCTACGAGCAGTACTTC
D gene: TRBD2; clone size: .; J gene: TRBJ2-1; CDR3 length: 14; V gene: TRBV7-7; CDR3 protein: CASSLELAGGQQFF; CDR3 DNA: TGTGCTAGCAGCTTAGAACTAGCGGGGGGACAGCAGTTCTTC
D gene: TRBD2; clone size: .; J gene: TRBJ2-1; CDR3 length: 16; V gene: TRBV27; CDR3 protein: CASSLVRRGFYNEQFF; CDR3 DNA: TGTGCCAGCAGTTTGGTCCGGCGGGGGTTTTACAATGAGCAGTTCTTC
D gene: .; clone size: .; J gene: TRBJ1-1; CDR3 length: 13; V gene: TRBV9; CDR3 protein: CASSGNRTTEAFF; CDR3 DNA: TGTGCCAGCAGCGGTAACAGGACCACTGAAGCTTTCTTT
D gene: .; clone size: .; J gene: TRBJ1-2; CDR3 length: 15; V gene: TRBV6-5; CDR3 protein: CASSYSPGANYGYTF; CDR3 DNA: TGTGCCAGCAGTTACTCGCCAGGGGCTAACTATGGCTACACCTTC
D gene: TRBD1; clone size: .; J gene: TRBJ2-7; CDR3 length: 14; V gene: TRBV27; CDR3 protein: CASSNRQGAYEQYF; CDR3 DNA: TGTGCCAGCAGTAACCGACAGGGCGCTTACGAGCAGTACTTC
D gene: .; clone size: few; J gene: TRBJ1-2; CDR3 length: 13; V gene: TRBV5-3; CDR3 protein: CARSLRGDYGYTF; CDR3 DNA: TGTGCCAGAAGCTTGCGGGGGGACTATGGCTACACCTTC
D gene: .; clone size: .; J gene: TRBJ2-1; CDR3 length: 17; V gene: TRBV1; CDR3 protein: CTSSLGAGGGAGNEQFF; CDR3 DNA: TGCACCAGCAGCCTTGGTGCGGGCGGGGGGGCTGGCAATGAGCAGTTCTTC
D gene: .; clone size: .; J gene: TRBJ1-5; CDR3 length: 13; V gene: TRBV7-3; CDR3 protein: CASSLNRDQPQHF; CDR3 DNA: TGTGCCAGCAGCTTAAACAGGGATCAGCCCCAGCATTTT
D gene: .; clone size: .; J gene: TRBJ2-1; CDR3 length: 17; V gene: TRBV14; CDR3 protein: CASSQDFAVLSYNEQFF; CDR3 DNA: TGTGCCAGCAGCCAAGATTTCGCGGTTTTGTCCTACAATGAGCAGTTCTTC
D gene: .; clone size: .; J gene: TRBJ2-5; CDR3 length: 11; V gene: TRBV29-1; CDR3 protein: CSVDLSRTQYF; CDR3 DNA: TGCAGCGTTGACCTCTCGAGGACCCAGTACTTC
D gene: .; clone size: .; J gene: TRBJ1-6; CDR3 length: 13; V gene: TRBV7-9; CDR3 protein: CSSRLLGDSPLHF; CDR3 DNA: TGTTCCAGCAGACTCCTGGGAGATTCACCCCTCCACTTT
D gene: .; clone size: .; J gene: TRBJ2-2; CDR3 length: 15; V gene: TRBV15; CDR3 protein: CATSRDLGATGELFF; CDR3 DNA: TGTGCCACCAGCAGAGATTTGGGGGCCACCGGGGAGCTGTTTTTT
D gene: .; clone size: .; J gene: TRBJ2-7; CDR3 length: 14; V gene: TRBV7-9; CDR3 protein: CASTHRGSPYEQYF; CDR3 DNA: TGTGCCAGCACCCACCGGGGTTCCCCCTACGAGCAGTACTTC
D gene: TRBD2; clone size: .; J gene: TRBJ2-5; CDR3 length: 16; V gene: TRBV19; CDR3 protein: CASSTLAGGKKETQYF; CDR3 DNA: TGTGCCAGTAGTACTCTAGCGGGGGGTAAGAAAGAGACCCAGTACTTC
D gene: .; clone size: .; J gene: TRBJ2-7; CDR3 length: 14; V gene: TRBV5-4; CDR3 protein: CASSLDRLSYEQYF; CDR3 DNA: TGTGCCAGCAGCTTGGACAGGCTTTCCTACGAGCAGTACTTC
D gene: TRBD2; clone size: .; J gene: TRBJ2-7; CDR3 length: 14; V gene: TRBV7-2; CDR3 protein: CASSFSGGPYEQYF; CDR3 DNA: TGTGCCAGCAGCTTTAGCGGGGGACCCTACGAGCAGTACTTC
D gene: .; clone size: .; J gene: TRBJ1-5; CDR3 length: 17; V gene: TRBV6-1; CDR3 protein: CASSEFLGPSLNQPQHF; CDR3 DNA: TGTGCCAGCAGTGAATTCCTTGGGCCATCCTTGAATCAGCCCCAGCATTTT
D gene: TRBD1; clone size: .; J gene: TRBJ2-2; CDR3 length: 18; V gene: TRBV5-1; CDR3 protein: CASSPLIGGQGAGGELFF; CDR3 DNA: TGCGCCAGCAGCCCCCTTATAGGCGGACAGGGGGCCGGCGGGGAGCTGTTTTTT
D gene: TRBD2; clone size: .; J gene: TRBJ2-7; CDR3 length: 17; V gene: TRBV5-1; CDR3 protein: CASSPGLAVQSSYEQYF; CDR3 DNA: TGCGCCAGCAGCCCCGGACTAGCGGTACAGAGCTCCTACGAGCAGTACTTC
D gene: .; clone size: .; J gene: TRBJ1-1; CDR3 length: 13; V gene: TRBV6-6; CDR3 protein: CASTRHPNTEAFF; CDR3 DNA: TGTGCCAGCACCAGACACCCGAACACTGAAGCTTTCTTT
D gene: .; clone size: .; J gene: TRBJ1-6; CDR3 length: 12; V gene: TRBV18; CDR3 protein: CASSPGNSPLHF; CDR3 DNA: TGTGCCAGCTCTCCAGGCAACTCACCCCTCCACTTT
D gene: TRBD2; clone size: .; J gene: TRBJ2-7; CDR3 length: 14; V gene: TRBV6-5; CDR3 protein: CASSYFRGVYEQYF; CDR3 DNA: TGTGCCAGCAGTTACTTCCGGGGGGTGTACGAGCAGTACTTC
D gene: TRBD1; clone size: .; J gene: TRBJ2-5; CDR3 length: 14; V gene: TRBV5-1; CDR3 protein: CASSSGQGEETQYF; CDR3 DNA: TGCGCCAGCAGCTCCGGACAGGGGGAAGAGACCCAGTACTTC
D gene: TRBD1; clone size: few; J gene: TRBJ2-5; CDR3 length: 15; V gene: TRBV11-2; CDR3 protein: CASSFGTGVQETQYF; CDR3 DNA: TGTGCCAGCAGCTTTGGGACAGGGGTGCAAGAGACCCAGTACTTC
D gene: TRBD1; clone size: .; J gene: TRBJ1-6; CDR3 length: 15; V gene: TRBV2; CDR3 protein: CASSEANRGGAPLHF; CDR3 DNA: TGTGCCAGCAGTGAAGCTAACAGGGGTGGGGCACCCCTCCACTTT
D gene: TRBD1; clone size: .; J gene: TRBJ1-6; CDR3 length: 16; V gene: TRBV18; CDR3 protein: CASSRQGSSYNSPLHF; CDR3 DNA: TGTGCCAGCTCAAGACAGGGGAGCTCCTATAATTCACCCCTCCACTTT
D gene: .; clone size: few; J gene: TRBJ2-3; CDR3 length: 16; V gene: TRBV7-9; CDR3 protein: CASSPLGATLADTQYF; CDR3 DNA: TGTGCCAGCAGCCCTTTGGGAGCGACTCTTGCAGATACGCAGTATTTT
D gene: .; clone size: .; J gene: TRBJ1-1; CDR3 length: 13; V gene: TRBV29-1; CDR3 protein: CSATKTANTEAFF; CDR3 DNA: TGCAGCGCCACCAAGACAGCAAACACTGAAGCTTTCTTT
D gene: TRBD1; clone size: .; J gene: TRBJ2-7; CDR3 length: 14; V gene: TRBV27; CDR3 protein: CASSLGTGRNEQYF; CDR3 DNA: TGTGCCAGCAGTTTAGGGACAGGAAGGAACGAGCAGTACTTC